This TCR beta chain was obtained from a study of tumor-infiltrating lymphocytes in primary liver carcinoma. Notes on the study in general: The 250 largest clones made up significantly more of tumor than blood repertoires (p = 0.039).

Scientists recovered RNA and DNA together from around 20-30 mg of unsorted bulk tissue. Surgeons resected the patients' primary liver carcinomas. Five discrete regions of every tumor underwent sampling. CDR1 MDHEN and CDR2 SYDVKM come from the germline V gene. Germline trimming cut 5 bases from V and 8 bases from J; bases unmatched to any gene: 16. This CDR3 is 17 amino acids long. As to this clonotype: The antigen is undetermined.

A constant-region primer primed TCR beta cDNA synthesis from 500 ng of total RNA. Amplification in three nested multiplex PCR rounds with slightly modified ARM-PCR gave rise to TCR beta libraries. Researchers ran the first two PCR rounds for roughly 10 cycles each with TRBV1-TRBV30 forward primers and a C-beta reverse primer. TCRdb redid the calling of the multiplex PCR reads with MiXCR, one entry per CDR3 protein. The table includes tens of thousands of distinct CDR3 sequences, around three quarters detected once. The sample consisted of liver tumor tissue from sampling region 2. Subset denoted: tumor region T2, inferior pole. This TCR was sampled from a man aged 40-49 years with primary liver carcinoma and hepatitis B virus infection. V is TRBV28 and J is TRBJ2-1; TRBD2 matches at 9 bases. The CDR3 nucleotides are TGTGCCAGCAGTCTACAACATGGACTAGCGAGGGTAGATGAGCAGTTCTTC. It specifies CASSLQHGLARVDEQFF.